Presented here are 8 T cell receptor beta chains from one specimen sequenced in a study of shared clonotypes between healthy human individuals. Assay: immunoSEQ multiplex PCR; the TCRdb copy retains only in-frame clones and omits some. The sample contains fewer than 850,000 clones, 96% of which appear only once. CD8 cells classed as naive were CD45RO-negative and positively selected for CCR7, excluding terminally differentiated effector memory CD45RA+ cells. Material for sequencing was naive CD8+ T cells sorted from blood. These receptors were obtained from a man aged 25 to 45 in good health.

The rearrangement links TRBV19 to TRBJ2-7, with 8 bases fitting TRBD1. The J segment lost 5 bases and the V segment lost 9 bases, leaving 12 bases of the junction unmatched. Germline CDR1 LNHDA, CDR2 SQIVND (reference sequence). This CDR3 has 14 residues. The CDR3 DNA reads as TGTGCCAGCAATGACAGGGGAGATCCCCACGAGCAGTACTTC. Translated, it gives CASNDRGDPHEQYF.

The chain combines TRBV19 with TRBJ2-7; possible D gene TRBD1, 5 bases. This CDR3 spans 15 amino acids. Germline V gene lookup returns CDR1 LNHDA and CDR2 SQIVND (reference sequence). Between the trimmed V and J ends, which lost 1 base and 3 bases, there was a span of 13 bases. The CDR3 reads CASSIVWGRDYEQYF. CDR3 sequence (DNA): TGTGCCAGTAGTATAGTTTGGGGCAGGGACTACGAGCAGTACTTC.

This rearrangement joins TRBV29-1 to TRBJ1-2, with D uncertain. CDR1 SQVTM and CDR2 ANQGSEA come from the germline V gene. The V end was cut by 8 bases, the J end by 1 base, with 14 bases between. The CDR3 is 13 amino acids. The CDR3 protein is CSTPRTDNYGYTF. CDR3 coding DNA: TGCAGCACCCCCAGGACGGATAACTATGGCTACACCTTC. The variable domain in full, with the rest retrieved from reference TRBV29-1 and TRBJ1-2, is SAVISQKPSRDICQRGTSLTIQCQVDSQVTMMFWYRQQPGQSLTLIATANQGSEATYESGFVIDKFPISRPNLTFSTLTVSNMSPEDSSIYLCSTPRTDNYGYTFGSGTRLTVV.

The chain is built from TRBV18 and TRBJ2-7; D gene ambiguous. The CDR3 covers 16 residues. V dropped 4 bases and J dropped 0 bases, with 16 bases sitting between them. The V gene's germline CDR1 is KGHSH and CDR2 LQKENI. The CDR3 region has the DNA TGTGCCAGCTCACAATTTCGCGAGACATCCTCCTACGAGCAGTACTTC. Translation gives CASSQFRETSSYEQYF.

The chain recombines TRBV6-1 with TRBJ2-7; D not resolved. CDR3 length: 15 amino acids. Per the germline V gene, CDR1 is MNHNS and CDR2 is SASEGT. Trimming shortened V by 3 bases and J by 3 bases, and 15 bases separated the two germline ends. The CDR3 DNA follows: TGTGCCAGCAGTGACCGCTTTCGGGTTCACTACGAGCAGTACTTC. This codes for CASSDRFRVHYEQYF.

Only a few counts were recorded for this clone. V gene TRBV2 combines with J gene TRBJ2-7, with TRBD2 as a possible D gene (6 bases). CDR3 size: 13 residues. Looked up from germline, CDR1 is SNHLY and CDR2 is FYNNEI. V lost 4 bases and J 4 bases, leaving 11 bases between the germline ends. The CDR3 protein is CASSGGKGYEQYF. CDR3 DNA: TGTGCCAGCAGTGGCGGGAAAGGTTACGAGCAGTACTTC.

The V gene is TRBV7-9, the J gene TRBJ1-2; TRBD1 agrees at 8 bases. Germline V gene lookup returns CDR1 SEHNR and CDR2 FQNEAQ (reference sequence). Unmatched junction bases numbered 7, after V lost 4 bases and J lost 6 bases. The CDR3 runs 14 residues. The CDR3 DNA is TGTGCCAGCAGCTCCGGACAGGGCTTAGATGGCTACACCTTC. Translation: CASSSGQGLDGYTF.

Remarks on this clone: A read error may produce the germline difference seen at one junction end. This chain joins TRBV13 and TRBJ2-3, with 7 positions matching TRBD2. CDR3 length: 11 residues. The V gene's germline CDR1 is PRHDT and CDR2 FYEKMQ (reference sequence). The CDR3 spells CAAGATDTQYF. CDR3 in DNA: TGCGCGGCGGGAGCGACAGATACGCAGTATTTT.